Listed below are T cell receptor beta chains from one sample, sequenced in a study of tumor-infiltrating lymphocytes in primary liver carcinoma. TCRdb independently ran MiXCR on the multiplex PCR reads; one entry per CDR3 protein. The sample lists approximately 190,000 distinct CDR3 sequences; about 82% were seen once. The specimen was tumor tissue from primary liver carcinoma. These receptors were obtained from a middle-aged man with primary liver carcinoma and hepatitis B virus infection. CDR3s include the opening cysteine and the closing phenylalanine or tryptophan.

V gene: TRBV11-2
J gene: TRBJ2-6
CDR3 protein: CASSMGGNRGTSLSGANVLTF

V gene: TRBV5-1
J gene: TRBJ2-3
CDR3 protein: CASRLSGGGPALPSTDTRYF

V gene: TRBV7-9
J gene: TRBJ2-5
CDR3 protein: CASSSGVAQETQYF

V gene: TRBV11-2
J gene: TRBJ2-6
CDR3 protein: CANSQFGSSRGDGGNVLTF

V gene: TRBV11-1
J gene: TRBJ2-1
CDR3 protein: CASSFHGPLDNERFF

V gene: TRBV11-1
J gene: TRBJ2-3
CDR3 protein: CPSSLPRESTDTQYF

V gene: TRBV11-1
J gene: TRBJ2-3
CDR3 protein: CVSSSGGSSVGARTDAHYF

V gene: TRBV6-6
J gene: TRBJ2-6
CDR3 protein: CASRPRTVTLRANVLIF

V gene: TRBV12-3/TRBV12-4
J gene: TRBJ2-3
CDR3 protein: CASKGTLNTDTEYF

V gene: TRBV29-1
J gene: TRBJ1-1
CDR3 protein: CSVESGKVNTEAFF

V gene: TRBV5-1
J gene: TRBJ2-3
CDR3 protein: CTSSISGVYSTDTLYF

V gene: TRBV6-7
J gene: TRBJ2-5
CDR3 protein: CVSSYSNYIAGEETQYF

V gene: TRBV12-3/TRBV12-4
J gene: TRBJ2-3
CDR3 protein: CTSSRRTSGSTDTQYF

V gene: TRBV2
J gene: TRBJ2-2
CDR3 protein: CVSSQRTGYANTWELFF

V gene: TRBV5-6
J gene: TRBJ2-7
CDR3 protein: CASSSSGKGTWNQYF

V gene: TRBV29-1
J gene: TRBJ1-1
CDR3 protein: CSVVITNTEAFF

V gene: TRBV7-9
J gene: TRBJ2-7
CDR3 protein: CASSLQQYEQYF

V gene: TRBV6-2/TRBV6-3
J gene: TRBJ2-1
CDR3 protein: CASSTTPVAEQLF

V gene: TRBV28
J gene: TRBJ1-1
CDR3 protein: CASRETPPEAFF

V gene: TRBV11-2
J gene: TRBJ1-5
CDR3 protein: CASSLVGVTGSNEPQHF

V gene: TRBV12-3/TRBV12-4
J gene: TRBJ1-5
CDR3 protein: CASRSGTASNQPQRF

V gene: TRBV5-6
J gene: TRBJ2-1
CDR3 protein: CASTPHGGIYNEQFF

V gene: TRBV12-3/TRBV12-4
J gene: TRBJ1-5
CDR3 protein: CASRFEGVTIGQPQHF

V gene: TRBV6-6
J gene: TRBJ1-1
CDR3 protein: CVNSTGGNTEAFF

V gene: TRBV29-1
J gene: TRBJ2-3
CDR3 protein: CSAEGSGSADTRYF

V gene: TRBV6-1
J gene: TRBJ2-3
CDR3 protein: CVSNQTDTQYF

V gene: TRBV6-1
J gene: TRBJ1-5
CDR3 protein: CASSRDPSNQPQHF

V gene: TRBV7-8
J gene: TRBJ1-1
CDR3 protein: CASSLVSVEALNTVAFF